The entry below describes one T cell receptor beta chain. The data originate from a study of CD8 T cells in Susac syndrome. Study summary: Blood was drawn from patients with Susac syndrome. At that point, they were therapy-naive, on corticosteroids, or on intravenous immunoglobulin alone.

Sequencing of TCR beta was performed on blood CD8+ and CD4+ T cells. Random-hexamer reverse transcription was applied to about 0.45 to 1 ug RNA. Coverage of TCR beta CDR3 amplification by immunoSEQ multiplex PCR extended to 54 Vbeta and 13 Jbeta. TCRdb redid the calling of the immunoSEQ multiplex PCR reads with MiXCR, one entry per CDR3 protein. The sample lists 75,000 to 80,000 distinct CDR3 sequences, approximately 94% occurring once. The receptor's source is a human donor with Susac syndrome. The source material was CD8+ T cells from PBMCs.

The chain's CDR3 is CASSIPGQTSSYEQYF. The CDR3 coding sequence is TGTGCCAGCAGCATACCGGGACAGACGAGCTCCTACGAGCAGTACTTC. This sequence joins TRBV21-1 and TRBJ2-7; the table's D call, TRBD1, has no DNA check behind it. TRBV21-1 is recorded as a pseudogene. This CDR3 has 16 residues.